This entry features one T cell receptor (beta chain) sequence. It lacks a known antigen. No qualities accompany the bases; no much larger clone lies one base away. In the ophthalmopathy patients, disease was moderately to severely active, with a Clinical Activity Score of 3 or more, a NOSPECS grade of 4 or more, and a duration of less than 3 months. Any patient with an uncontrolled infection, another autoimmune disease, pregnancy or lactation was excluded. Diagnoses were established on the basis of clinical symptoms, serum thyroxine and TRAb, thyroid ultrasound, and orbital computed tomography. Ficoll-Paque density gradient centrifugation was used to isolate PBMCs from 8.5 to 10 ml of fresh peripheral blood. Total RNA was extracted using Trizol reagent, and RNA quality was assessed on an Agilent 2100 Bioanalyzer. TCR beta CDR3 regions were amplified from RNA transcripts. The first round of RT-PCR for the TCR CDR3 was performed with the HTBI primer set and the Qiagen OneStep RT-PCR kit. A second multiplex PCR round built the libraries, followed by size selection and purification. The libraries were sequenced on an Illumina HiSeq2000 using paired-end 100 bp reads. In the paper's pipeline: SOAPnuke was used to process the raw data, throwing out any read that contained adapters or uncalled bases, had a mean Phred below 15, or lacked an exact constant-primer or identifier match. High-quality paired reads were merged using COPE v1.2.5, and each unique nucleotide sequence was defined as a clonotype. MiTCR v1.1 was used to align clonotypes to the IMGT TRBV, TRBD and TRBJ reference segments. The analysis included only V-J combinations with a frequency above 0.0001, which together covered roughly 99% of the repertoires. A TCS score was defined as the ratio between F50 (clonal expansion) and ExV (chaos), using BLOSUM62-based TCRdist between CDR3 peptides within each V-J. Welch's t-statistics and random forest reduced 450 to 600 V-J features to 10 to 15, which were used in a naive Bayes classifier (R e1071). TCRdb reanalyzed the raw reads on its own, using fastp at Q25 for trimming and MiXCR for clone calling, and kept in-frame beta chains. Each record represents a unique CDR3 protein, reported with the most common genes and DNA among its rows. Clone size and V and J calls follow TCRdb, not the original study. The sample table records hundreds of thousands of distinct CDR3 sequences; roughly 20% of these occur just once. Of the sample, around a third falls within the top ten clones.

This entry belongs to a study of T cells in Graves' hyperthyroidism and ophthalmopathy (dated by TCRdb to between 2018 and 2021). Describing the broader study: Peripheral blood samples were taken at initial diagnosis, before any treatment was given. A discovery cohort of about a hundred patients, about 40 with Graves' ophthalmopathy and approximately 60 with stable Graves' hyperthyroidism, was used to find distinguishing TCR V-J signatures. Prospective prediction of ophthalmopathy was tested in an independent validation cohort consisting of about 20 hyperthyroidism patients and some 16 patients who later progressed to ophthalmopathy. For training and testing, the 100 patients in the discovery cohort were randomly divided in a 7:3 ratio. In addition, the study compared T-cell repertoires in thyroid tissue and in blood from about 6 Graves' hyperthyroidism patients. Following sampling, methimazole starting at 30 mg daily was given to hyperthyroidism patients, and high-dose intravenous methylprednisolone was given to ophthalmopathy patients. According to the paper, TCR Vbeta CDR3 sequencing was carried out on 120 to 150 peripheral blood samples, which came from approximately 41 ophthalmopathy, approximately 72 hyperthyroidism and about 17 progressor patients.

The CDR3 measures 17 amino acids from cysteine to phenylalanine. The CDR3 DNA has 51 bases and is translated from base 1. CDR1 and CDR2 are drawn from the germline V gene (reference sequence): LNHDA, SQIVND. V ends up 5 bases short and J 5 bases short, with an unmatched junction base count of 14. Overall study results and their limits: In validation, the model predicted progression to ophthalmopathy a median of 6.5 months before onset, with about 70% sensitivity and 72.22% specificity. In cross-validation, a model built on a 13 V-J signature told ophthalmopathy apart from stable hyperthyroidism with roughly 87% sensitivity and 81% to 82% specificity, and in testing the same model reached 80%/75%. Most expanded thyroid clonotypes (frequency above 0.001) were also detected in blood, a finding suggesting that blood repertoires may reflect thyroid immune responses. Sample size was not statistically predetermined, and blinding of investigators to group allocation was not performed.

The sequence joins TRBV19 to TRBJ2-2; a stretch of 7 junction bases matches TRBD1. Sequenced material: blood. This clonotype was sampled from a man aged 25 to 40 with Graves' ophthalmopathy. The nucleotide sequence is given as TGTGCCAGTAGTCCCCCGGGCTATCAGGGGGTGACCGGGGAGCTGTTTTTT. Its amino acids are CASSPPGYQGVTGELFF.